Below, 17 T cell receptor beta chains from the same sample are listed, as sequenced in a study of shared clonotypes between healthy human individuals. Assay used: immunoSEQ multiplex PCR; TCRdb lists only in-frame clones, some missing. The sample lists roughly 700,000 clones, over 65% occurring once. Material for sequencing was memory CD4+ T cells sorted from blood. Noted subset: CD45RA-negative fraction. These receptor sequences come from a woman in her thirties in good health.

This clone came up a few times. The chain uses TRBV6-5 and TRBJ2-2; 15 positions match TRBD2. This CDR3 is 15 amino acids long. The junction had 2 bases not matched to a gene; V was cut back by 5 bases and J by 7 bases. Germline V gene data show CDR1 as MNHEY and CDR2 as SVGAGI. CDR3 nucleotides: TGTGCCAGCAGTCGGACTAGCGGGAGGGGCGGGGAGCTGTTTTTT. Protein product: CASSRTSGRGGELFF.

This clone was seen a handful of times. Other DNA sequences from this sample encode an identical CDR3 as well. The chain is built from TRBV5-1 and TRBJ2-1; TRBD2 matches at 7 bases. Trimming cost V 1 base and J 3 bases; bases outside gene matches: 4. The CDR3 loop spans 15 amino acids. Germline V CDR1 and CDR2: SGHRS, YFSETQ. The CDR3: CASSLSSSGYNEQFF. CDR3 coding DNA: TGCGCCAGCAGCTTGTCGTCTAGCGGCTACAATGAGCAGTTCTTC. The full variable domain, completed using reference TRBV5-1 and TRBJ2-1, is KAGVTQTPRYLIKTRGQQVTLSCSPISGHRSVSWYQQTPGQGLQFLFEYFSETQRNKGNFPGRFSGRQFSNSRSEMNVSTLELGDSALYLCASSLSSSGYNEQFFGPGTRLTVL.

V is TRBV2 and J is TRBJ2-5, with TRBD1 as a possible D gene (6 bases). V was cut by 10 bases and J by 3 bases, with 15 bases left in between. This CDR3 contains 13 residues. Germline V CDR1 and CDR2: SNHLY, FYNNEI. CDR3: CATSRDIEETQYF. CDR3 DNA sequence: TGTGCCACATCTCGGGACATAGAAGAGACCCAGTACTTC.

This clone was detected once. V and J are TRBV25-1 and TRBJ2-7; D remains unclear. The CDR3 extends over 17 amino acids. Germline CDR1 reads MGHDK; CDR2 reads SYGVNS. Deletions cut 5 bases from V and 5 bases from J, with 25 bases between. The CDR3 DNA is TGTGCCAGCAGTAAACATGATAAGCGCAGGTCAGAAGACGAGCAGTACTTC. Translated: CASSKHDKRRSEDEQYF.

The sample holds one count of this clone. The chain recombines TRBV11-2 with TRBJ2-5; D call uncertain. CDR3 length: 11 residues. V was trimmed by 7 bases and J by 5 bases, leaving 8 bases between them. The germline gives CDR1 SGHAT, CDR2 FQNNGV. The CDR3 protein is CASTGRETQYF. CDR3 DNA: TGTGCCAGCACCGGGCGGGAGACCCAGTACTTC.

V is TRBV5-4 and J is TRBJ2-1; 11 nucleotides agree with TRBD1. Germline loops: CDR1 SGHNT, CDR2 YYREEE (reference sequence). J was trimmed by 3 bases and V by 4 bases; bases with no gene match: 9. The CDR3 is made up of 17 amino acids. CDR3 in DNA: TGTGCCAGCAGCATACCGCCGGGGACAGGGGGCTACAATGAGCAGTTCTTC. It codes for CASSIPPGTGGYNEQFF.

The genes are TRBV23-1 and TRBJ2-3; D not certain. TRBV23-1 is an ORF for which the function is uncertain. The CDR3 totals 15 residues. Trimming took off 0 bases at V and 2 bases at J, with 9 bases between the two ends. The CDR3 protein is CASSQSPGDTDTQYF. CDR3 nucleotide sequence: TGCGCCAGCAGTCAATCTCCCGGAGACACAGATACGCAGTATTTT.

The CDR3 DNA reads TGTGCCAGCGAGTTGAATCCGAACACCGGGGAGCTGTTTTTT. Translated, it gives CASELNPNTGELFF. This chain uses TRBV6-1 with TRBJ2-2, with D uncertain. The CDR3 consists of 14 residues. V dropped 8 bases and J dropped 0 bases, with 10 bases sitting between them. Germline V gene sequence: CDR1 MNHNS, CDR2 SASEGT.

The rearrangement links TRBV10-1 to TRBJ2-7; possible D gene TRBD2, 5 bases. This CDR3 is built from 14 residues. CDR1 is WNHNN and CDR2 is SYGVQD in the germline V gene (reference sequence). Trimming shortened V by 7 bases and J by 5 bases, and 18 bases separated the two germline ends. The DNA for the CDR3 is TGCGCCAGCAACGCGGGCAAACTTGGCGACGAGCAGTACTTC. Its protein is CASNAGKLGDEQYF.

The chain uses TRBV5-4 and TRBJ2-7, with 9 nucleotides matching TRBD1. V gave up 3 bases and J gave up 6 bases; unmatched junction bases: 13. This CDR3 region has 16 residues. Germline CDR1 and CDR2: SGHNT and YYREEE (reference sequence). The CDR3 is CASSSDTGTGSGEQYF. CDR3 in DNA: TGTGCCAGCAGCTCGGATACCGGGACAGGGTCAGGCGAGCAGTACTTC.

This rearrangement joins TRBV6-1 to TRBJ2-1; 13 bases are a match to TRBD2. There are 15 residues in the CDR3. Germline values: CDR1 MNHNS, CDR2 SASEGT. V dropped 5 bases and J dropped 8; count of bases not matched to a gene: 6. The CDR3 reads CASSTLAGGMHEQFF. The CDR3 region has the DNA TGTGCCAGCAGTACACTAGCGGGAGGGATGCATGAGCAGTTCTTC.

The chain joins TRBV2 to TRBJ2-1, with a weak D call TRBD1 (6 bases). CDR1 is SNHLY, CDR2 FYNNEI, per germline. The germline V and J ends were trimmed by 5 bases and 3 bases, with 14 bases remaining between them. CDR3 length: 15 residues. The CDR3 region is CASSKDSANYNEQFF. The DNA of the CDR3 is TGTGCCAGCAGTAAGGACAGTGCAAACTACAATGAGCAGTTCTTC.

This chain joins TRBV15 and TRBJ2-5; possibly TRBD2 for D (6 bases). The J call may be wrong; the DNA end is better matched by TRBJ2-7. Per the germline V gene, CDR1 is LNHNV and CDR2 is YYDKDF (reference sequence). The CDR3 spans 16 residues. The CDR3 DNA is TGTGCCACCAGCAGAAGAGTGGGACTCTTGCCCTACGAGCAGTACTTC. This codes for CATSRRVGLLPYEQYF.

There are many counts of this clone. The V call is TRBV7-9, the J call TRBJ2-1; 12 nucleotides line up with TRBD2. Trimming removed 5 bases from V and 8 bases from J; junction bases left unmatched: 16. Germline CDR1 reads SEHNR; CDR2 reads FQNEAQ (reference sequence). The CDR3 covers 18 residues. CDR3 amino acids: CASSNRGTSGPTEYEQFF. In nucleotides, the CDR3 is TGTGCCAGCAGCAATAGAGGGACTAGCGGGCCCACGGAGTATGAGCAGTTCTTC.

This clone was detected only once. This chain joins TRBV7-8 and TRBJ2-2; D is undetermined. Germline CDR1 SGHVS, CDR2 FQNEAQ. This CDR3 spans 14 amino acids. V was cut by 6 bases and J by 5 bases, with 13 bases left in between. The CDR3: CASRQTERTGELFF. In DNA, the CDR3 is TGTGCCAGCAGGCAGACGGAAAGGACCGGGGAGCTGTTTTTT.

The J gene is TRBJ1-5, the V gene TRBV6-1; no reliable D call. This CDR3 spans 16 amino acids. The germline V and J ends were trimmed by 1 base and 3 bases, with 13 bases remaining between them. CDR1 MNHNS and CDR2 SASEGT come from the germline V gene. The CDR3: CASSEGGLAYNQPQHF. In DNA, the CDR3 is TGTGCCAGCAGTGAAGGGGGTTTGGCTTACAATCAGCCCCAGCATTTT.

The genes are TRBV29-1 and TRBJ2-7; D ambiguous. The CDR3 length is 12 residues. The germline V gene encodes CDR1 SQVTM and CDR2 ANQGSEA. Trimming took off 4 bases at V and 4 bases at J, with 11 bases between the two ends. This chain's CDR3 is CSVGATYYEQYF. The CDR3 nucleotides are TGCAGCGTTGGGGCAACTTATTACGAGCAGTACTTC.